This TCR beta chain was sequenced in a study of blood T cell repertoires in COVID-19. Authors' analysis steps: By means of reference gene primer amplification, nucleated cell counts were estimated. Using immunoSEQ multiplex PCR, the repertoire was profiled, and TCRdb retains in-frame clones only, with some absent. The DNA was the basis for D and trimming; V, J and clone size are from that table. The table shows more than 300,000 clones, with approximately 90% occurring only once. Cohorts were based on clinical histories the participants reported. Recovered status in Cohort 3 required two negative PCRs, clearance, or symptom resolution. The CDR3 runs to 19 residues. Germline values: CDR1 MNHEY, CDR2 SMNVEV (reference sequence). V lost 5 bases, J lost 7 bases, and 27 bases lay in between.

The sequence was collected from a young woman who had recovered from COVID-19. V is TRBV27 and J is TRBJ1-6; maybe TRBD1 (5 bases). The sequenced sample consisted of PBMCs or T cells enriched from blood (not recorded which). DNA of the CDR3: TGTGCCAGCAGTCCCATTCTGCTGGGAGGGGCGTTTGAGAATTCACCCCTCCACTTT. As protein: CASSPILLGGAFENSPLHF.